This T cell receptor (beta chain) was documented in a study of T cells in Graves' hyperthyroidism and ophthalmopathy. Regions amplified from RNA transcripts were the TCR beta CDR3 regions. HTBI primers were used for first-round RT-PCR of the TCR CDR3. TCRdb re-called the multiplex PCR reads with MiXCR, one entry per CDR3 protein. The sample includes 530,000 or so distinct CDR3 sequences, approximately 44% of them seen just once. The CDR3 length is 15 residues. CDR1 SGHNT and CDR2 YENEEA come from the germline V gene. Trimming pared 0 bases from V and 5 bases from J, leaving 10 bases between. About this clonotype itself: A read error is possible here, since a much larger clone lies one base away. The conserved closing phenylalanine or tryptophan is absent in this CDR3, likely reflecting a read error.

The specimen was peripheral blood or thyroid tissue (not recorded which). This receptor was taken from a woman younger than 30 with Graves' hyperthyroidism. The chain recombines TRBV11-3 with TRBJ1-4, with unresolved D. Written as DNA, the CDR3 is TGTGCCAGCAGCTTAGATTTTAACAGAAATGAAAAACTGTTTTCT. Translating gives CASSLDFNRNEKLFS.